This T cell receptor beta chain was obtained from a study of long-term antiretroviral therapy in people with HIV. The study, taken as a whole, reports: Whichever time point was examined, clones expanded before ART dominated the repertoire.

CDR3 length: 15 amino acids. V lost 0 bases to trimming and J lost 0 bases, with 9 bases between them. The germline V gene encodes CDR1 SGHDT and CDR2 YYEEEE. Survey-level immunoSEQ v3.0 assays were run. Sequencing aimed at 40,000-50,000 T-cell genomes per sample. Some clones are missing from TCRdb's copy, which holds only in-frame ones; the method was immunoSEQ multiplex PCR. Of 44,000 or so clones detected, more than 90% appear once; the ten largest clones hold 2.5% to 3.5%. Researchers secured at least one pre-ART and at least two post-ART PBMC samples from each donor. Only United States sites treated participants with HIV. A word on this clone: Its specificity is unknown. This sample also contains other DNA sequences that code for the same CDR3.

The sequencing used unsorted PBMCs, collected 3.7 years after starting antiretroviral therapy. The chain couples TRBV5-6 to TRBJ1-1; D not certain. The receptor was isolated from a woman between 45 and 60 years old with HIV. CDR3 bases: TGTGCCAGCAGCTTGGGTGGAGGGATGAACACTGAAGCTTTCTTT. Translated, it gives CASSLGGGMNTEAFF.